One sample yielded the 26 T cell receptor beta chains listed below, sequenced in a study of CD8+ T cells in alopecia areata. Sequencing templates came from extracted RNA that was reverse transcribed into cDNA. Clones were read by immunoSEQ multiplex PCR, and TCRdb kept only the in-frame ones, dropping some. The table records some 120,000 clones, 40% to 55% of them present only once. The specimen sequenced was NKG2D-low CD8+ T cells sorted from blood. The receptor set was obtained from a human donor with alopecia areata.

As concerns this clone: Since a much larger clone is just one base distant, this may be a read error. The genes are TRBV15 and TRBJ2-2; 9 nucleotides line up with TRBD1. Trimming at V came to 0 bases and at J to 6 bases, leaving 2 bases not matched to a gene. The germline gives CDR1 LNHNV, CDR2 YYDKDF (reference sequence). The CDR3 is 15 amino acids. Written as DNA, the CDR3 is TGTGCCACCAGCAGAGATACAGGGGGCCCCGGGGAGCTGTTTTTT. Its translation is CATSRDTGGPGELFF.

V is TRBV5-1 and J is TRBJ2-4, with TRBD1 matching over 8 bases. This CDR3 has 15 amino acids. The V gene end was trimmed by 4 bases and the J gene end by 6 bases; junction bases not matched to a gene: 9. Germline CDR1 is SGHRS and CDR2 is YFSETQ. CDR3 nucleotides: TGCGCCAGCAGCGCAACTGACAGGGGCCCAAACATTCAGTACTTC. Protein product: CASSATDRGPNIQYF. The full variable domain, rest sourced from reference TRBV5-1 and TRBJ2-4, is KAGVTQTPRYLIKTRGQQVTLSCSPISGHRSVSWYQQTPGQGLQFLFEYFSETQRNKGNFPGRFSGRQFSNSRSEMNVSTLELGDSALYLCASSATDRGPNIQYFGAGTRLSVL.

V gene TRBV29-1 combines with J gene TRBJ1-2, with 8 nucleotides matching TRBD1. CDR1 and CDR2 (germline): SQVTM, ANQGSEA. V lost 1 base, J lost 7 bases, and 5 bases stayed unmatched. This CDR3 contains 13 residues. CDR3 loop: CSVEGRTGSGYTF. In DNA, the CDR3 is TGCAGCGTTGAAGGGCGGACAGGGAGTGGCTACACCTTC.

The rearrangement joins TRBV29-1 to TRBJ1-4, with D unclear. In germline, CDR1 is SQVTM, CDR2 ANQGSEA. This CDR3 contains 12 residues. V was clipped by 4 bases and J by 6 bases, with 9 bases between them. This CDR3 is CSVAGEDEKLFF. CDR3 bases: TGCAGCGTTGCTGGGGAGGATGAAAAACTGTTTTTT. Based on the CDR3 plus reference TRBV29-1 and TRBJ1-4, the full variable domain is SAVISQKPSRDICQRGTSLTIQCQVDSQVTMMFWYRQQPGQSLTLIATANQGSEATYESGFVIDKFPISRPNLTFSTLTVSNMSPEDSSIYLCSVAGEDEKLFFGSGTQLSVL.

This sequence joins TRBV29-1 and TRBJ2-7; 11 nucleotides align to TRBD1. Looked up from germline, CDR1 is SQVTM and CDR2 is ANQGSEA. The CDR3 is made up of 13 amino acids. Trimming took 3 bases from V and 6 from J; bases not matched to a gene: 4. The CDR3 protein is CSVEDGTGGEQYF. For the CDR3, the DNA is TGCAGCGTTGAGGACGGGACAGGGGGCGAGCAGTACTTC.

V is TRBV29-1 and J is TRBJ2-1; D is undetermined. Germline CDR1 is SQVTM and CDR2 is ANQGSEA. The CDR3 spans 11 residues. Trimming took 5 bases from V and 5 from J, leaving 7 bases between them. The CDR3 region is CSVLPNNEQFF. Written as DNA, the CDR3 is TGCAGCGTTTTACCGAACAATGAGCAGTTCTTC.

This clone was detected only a few times. The CDR3 region has the DNA TGCAGCGTTGAAATAGATACGCAGTATTTT. As protein: CSVEIDTQYF. The chain joins TRBV29-1 to TRBJ2-3, with unresolved D. Per germline, CDR1 SQVTM and CDR2 ANQGSEA. The length of the CDR3 is 10 residues. Trimming removed 2 bases from V and 5 bases from J, with 2 bases in between.

The rearrangement uses TRBV4-3 and TRBJ2-1; D gene uncertain. In germline, CDR1 is LGHNA, CDR2 YSLEER. Trimming took off 0 bases at V and 3 bases at J, with 9 bases between the two ends. The CDR3 runs 15 residues. CDR3 coding DNA: TGCGCCAGCAGCCAAGATCAATCCGGCTACAATGAGCAGTTCTTC. This translates into CASSQDQSGYNEQFF.

This clone has more than one count but fewer than ten. The CDR3 bases are TGTGCCAGCAGCTCCCCTAATTCACCCCTCCACTTT. This gives the protein CASSSPNSPLHF. This rearrangement joins TRBV7-9 to TRBJ1-6; D gene unclear. This CDR3 region has 12 residues. V was trimmed by 4 bases and J by 6 bases, leaving 4 bases between them. CDR1 and CDR2 from the germline V gene are SEHNR and FQNEAQ (reference sequence).

This chain links TRBV5-1 with TRBJ2-1; the match to TRBD2 covers 8 bases. This CDR3 has 14 amino acids. V dropped 4 bases and J dropped 8; count of bases not matched to a gene: 8. The germline V gene encodes CDR1 SGHRS and CDR2 YFSETQ. CDR3 in DNA: TGCGCCAGCAGCCTATTCCGAGCGGGAGATGAGCAGTTCTTC. Encoded protein: CASSLFRAGDEQFF.

This clone was detected only a few times. CDR3 DNA sequence: TGCGCCAGCAGCTTCGGGACAGGGGGCTACGAGCAGTACTTC. Amino acids: CASSFGTGGYEQYF. V usage is TRBV5-1 and J usage is TRBJ2-7; 11 bases are shared with TRBD1. With V trimmed by 2 bases and J by 3 bases, 1 base remained unmatched. CDR1 SGHRS and CDR2 YFSETQ come from the germline V gene. The CDR3 consists of 14 residues.

The genes are TRBV30 and TRBJ1-4; 8 bases map to TRBD1. The CDR3 length is 14 residues. Trimming removed 2 bases from V and 8 bases from J; junction bases left unmatched: 7. Germline V gene lookup returns CDR1 GTSNPN and CDR2 SVGIG (reference sequence). CDR3 residues: CAWSYGTGDEKLFF. For the CDR3, the DNA is TGTGCCTGGAGTTACGGGACAGGAGACGAAAAACTGTTTTTT.

The V gene is TRBV29-1, the J gene TRBJ2-1; D may correspond to TRBD1 or TRBD2 (6 bases each). Trimming took off 0 bases at V and 6 bases at J, with 15 bases between the two ends. CDR1 is SQVTM, CDR2 ANQGSEA, per germline. The CDR3 contains 15 residues. CDR3 residues: CSVEDPGAVTNEQFF. Here the CDR3 DNA reads TGCAGCGTTGAAGATCCGGGGGCTGTAACCAATGAGCAGTTCTTC.

The sample holds a few counts of this clone. The genes are TRBV28 and TRBJ2-3; 8 nucleotides match TRBD2. Unmatched junction bases numbered 3, after V lost 2 bases and J lost 2 bases. The CDR3 totals 15 residues. Germline-derived CDR1 and CDR2 are MDHEN and SYDVKM. The CDR3 coding sequence is TGTGCCAGCAGTTTAAGTAGCGGGAACACAGATACGCAGTATTTT. It is translated as CASSLSSGNTDTQYF.

This clone appeared a single time. The chain combines TRBV4-1 with TRBJ1-5; D remains unclear. The V and J ends lost 1 base and 9 bases respectively, with 13 bases between them. This CDR3 is 14 amino acids long. Germline V gene lookup returns CDR1 MGHRA and CDR2 YSYEKL. The CDR3 reads CASSQGSPGPPQHF. Here the CDR3 DNA reads TGCGCCAGCAGCCAAGGGTCGCCTGGACCGCCCCAGCATTTT.

Comments on this clone: Other DNA sequences in this sample translate to the same CDR3. The chain combines TRBV29-1 with TRBJ2-5; no definite D call. The CDR3 covers 10 residues. The germline V gene encodes CDR1 SQVTM and CDR2 ANQGSEA. Trimming cost V 4 bases and J 4 bases, with 4 bases left between them. CDR3 in amino acids: CSVVRETQYF. The DNA of the CDR3 is TGCAGCGTTGTCCGAGAGACCCAGTACTTC. The full variable domain, in which reference TRBV29-1 and TRBJ2-5 provide the parts outside the CDR3, is SAVISQKPSRDICQRGTSLTIQCQVDSQVTMMFWYRQQPGQSLTLIATANQGSEATYESGFVIDKFPISRPNLTFSTLTVSNMSPEDSSIYLCSVVRETQYFGPGTRLLVL.

CDR3 residues: CASRQDNQPQHF. The CDR3 bases are TGTGCCAGCAGGCAGGACAATCAGCCCCAGCATTTT. The chain couples TRBV14 to TRBJ1-5; no reliable D call. CDR3 length: 12 amino acids. V was shortened by 6 bases and J by 3 bases, with 6 bases between the two germline ends. CDR1 SGHDN and CDR2 FVKESK come from the germline V gene.

V gene TRBV2 combines with J gene TRBJ2-1; 10 bases align to TRBD2. Germline CDR1 is SNHLY and CDR2 is FYNNEI. J was trimmed by 0 bases and V by 6 bases; bases with no gene match: 2. CDR3 length equals 15 residues. CDR3: CASRVAGGSYNEQFF. The DNA of the CDR3 is TGTGCCAGCAGGGTAGCGGGAGGCTCCTACAATGAGCAGTTCTTC.

This chain connects TRBV30 to TRBJ2-1, with unresolved D. Germline-derived CDR1 and CDR2 are GTSNPN and SVGIG (reference sequence). The CDR3 loop spans 12 amino acids. The V end lost 1 base, the J end lost 8 bases, and 9 bases lay between the germline ends. Written as DNA, the CDR3 is TGTGCCTGGAGTGGGGGAAGTGATGAGCAGTTCTTC. This gives the protein CAWSGGSDEQFF.

The chain couples TRBV29-1 to TRBJ1-1; D perhaps matches TRBD1 (6 bases). Germline V gene sequence: CDR1 SQVTM, CDR2 ANQGSEA. This CDR3 spans 15 amino acids. Between the trimmed V and J ends, which lost 6 bases and 1 base, there was a span of 18 bases. The CDR3 reads CSVYLSRGANTEAFF. DNA for the CDR3: TGCAGCGTCTACCTGTCGCGGGGGGCGAACACTGAAGCTTTCTTT.

The V call is TRBV4-1, the J call TRBJ2-5; D is tentatively TRBD1 or TRBD2 (5 bases each). Trimming removed 0 bases at V and 5 bases at J, with 10 bases between. Germline V gene lookup returns CDR1 MGHRA and CDR2 YSYEKL. The length of the CDR3 is 14 residues. CDR3 in amino acids: CASSQDGARETQYF. CDR3 nucleotides: TGCGCCAGCAGCCAAGACGGGGCGAGGGAGACCCAGTACTTC.

This clone showed up just a few times. The CDR3 loop is CASSQRGQGVIYEQYF. CDR3 coding DNA: TGCGCCAGCAGTCAAAGAGGACAGGGGGTTATTTACGAGCAGTACTTC. The chain is built from TRBV23-1 and TRBJ2-7, with TRBD1 identical over 10 bases. TRBV23-1 is an ORF, and what it does is uncertain. The junction had 8 bases not matched to a gene; V was cut back by 2 bases and J by 4 bases. The CDR3 consists of 16 residues.

This chain links TRBV7-9 with TRBJ2-3; D assignment may be TRBD1 or TRBD2 (5 bases each). Germline V gives CDR1 SEHNR, CDR2 FQNEAQ (reference sequence). Deletions cut 2 bases from V and 7 bases from J, with 13 bases between. This CDR3 region has 14 residues. In DNA form, the CDR3 reads TGTGCCAGCAGCTTACATAGGGACGGCTATACGCAGTATTTT. The encoded protein is CASSLHRDGYTQYF.

A few counts support this clone. The V and J genes are TRBV7-9 and TRBJ2-7; maybe TRBD2 (5 bases). The V and J ends lost 1 base and 6 bases respectively, with 10 bases between them. This CDR3 contains 13 residues. The germline CDR1 and CDR2 sequences are SEHNR and FQNEAQ (reference sequence). CDR3 nucleotides: TGTGCCAGCAGCTTAGGACTACCGACCGAGCAGTACTTC. It specifies CASSLGLPTEQYF. Based on the CDR3 plus reference TRBV7-9 and TRBJ2-7, the full variable domain is DTGVSQNPRHKITKRGQNVTFRCDPISEHNRLYWYRQTLGQGPEFLTYFQNEAQLEKSRLLSDRFSAERPKGSFSTLEIQRTEQGDSAMYLCASSLGLPTEQYFGPGTRLTVT.

The chain employs TRBV27 and TRBJ1-5; D is uncertain. This CDR3 is built from 12 residues. Between the trimmed V and J ends, which lost 5 bases and 4 bases, there was a span of 6 bases. The germline V gene has CDR1 MNHEY and CDR2 SMNVEV (reference sequence). This chain's CDR3 is CASSRGNQPQHF. The CDR3 DNA reads TGTGCCAGCAGTCGGGGAAATCAGCCCCAGCATTTT.

V gene TRBV29-1 combines with J gene TRBJ2-6; 9 bases line up with TRBD2. The CDR3 consists of 17 residues. The junction had 7 bases not matched to a gene; V was cut back by 4 bases and J by 0 bases. CDR1 is SQVTM and CDR2 is ANQGSEA in the germline V gene. The CDR3: CSVGGLAHSSGANVLTF. The CDR3 region has the DNA TGCAGCGTTGGCGGACTAGCGCATAGCTCTGGGGCCAACGTCCTGACTTTC. The variable domain in full, with the rest retrieved from reference TRBV29-1 and TRBJ2-6, is SAVISQKPSRDICQRGTSLTIQCQVDSQVTMMFWYRQQPGQSLTLIATANQGSEATYESGFVIDKFPISRPNLTFSTLTVSNMSPEDSSIYLCSVGGLAHSSGANVLTFGAGSRLTVL.